This T cell receptor (beta chain) was sequenced during a study of T cell repertoires in cytomegalovirus infection. This CDR3 contains 15 residues. The germline CDR1 and CDR2 sequences are MNHNS and SASEGT. The V and J ends lost 1 base and 1 base respectively, with 10 bases between them. General observations from the study: Totalled public TCR beta family frequency picked out people who carried CMV plus the relevant HLA. CMV-specific TCR beta clonotypes restricted by HLA-C dominated the ex vivo response.

A note on this clonotype: What it binds is unknown.

TCRdb fed the reads into MiXCR, producing one record per CDR3 protein. The sample holds 300,000 or so distinct CDR3 sequences, 25% seen once. The chain carries TRBV6-1 and TRBJ2-5; D not certain. The sample was cultured PBMCs, taken from culture after CMV antigen stimulation. This TCR came from a human donor in good health (CMV status not recorded). Some clones in this sample may be carry-over from other donors' samples. Here the CDR3 DNA reads TGTGCCAGCAGTGAAGGGCTGGTCGTCCAAGAGACCCAGTACTTC. This codes for CASSEGLVVQETQYF.